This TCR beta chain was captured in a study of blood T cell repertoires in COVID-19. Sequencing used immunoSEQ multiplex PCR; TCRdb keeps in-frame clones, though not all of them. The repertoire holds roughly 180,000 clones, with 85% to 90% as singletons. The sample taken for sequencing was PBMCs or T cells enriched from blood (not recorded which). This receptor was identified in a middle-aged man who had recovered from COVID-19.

The CDR3 sequence is CASSLGTSLGDNEQFF. Written as DNA, the CDR3 is TGTGCCAGCAGCTTAGGGACTAGCCTCGGAGACAATGAGCAGTTCTTC. This rearrangement joins TRBV11-2 to TRBJ2-1; 8 nucleotides align to TRBD2. The CDR3 consists of 16 residues. V trimming: 1 base; J trimming: 5 bases; junction bases outside the gene matches: 7. Per germline, CDR1 SGHAT and CDR2 FQNNGV.